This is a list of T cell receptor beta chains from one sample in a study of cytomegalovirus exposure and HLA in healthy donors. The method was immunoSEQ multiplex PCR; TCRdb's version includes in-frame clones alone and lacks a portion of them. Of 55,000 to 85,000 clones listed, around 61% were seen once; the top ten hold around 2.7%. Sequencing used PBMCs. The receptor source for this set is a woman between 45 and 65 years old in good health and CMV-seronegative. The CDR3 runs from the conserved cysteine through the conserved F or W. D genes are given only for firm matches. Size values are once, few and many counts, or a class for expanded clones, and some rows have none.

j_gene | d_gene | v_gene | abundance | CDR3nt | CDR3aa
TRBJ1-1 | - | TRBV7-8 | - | TGTGCCAGCAGCTTAGGGCAGTTCACTGAAGCTTTCTTT | CASSLGQFTEAFF
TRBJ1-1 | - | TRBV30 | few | TGTGCCTGGAGTGTCCCCCCAATGAACACTGAAGCTTTCTTT | CAWSVPPMNTEAFF
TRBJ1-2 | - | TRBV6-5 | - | TGTGCCAGCAGTTACTGTGACTATTGCGGCTACACCTTC | CASSYCDYCGYTF
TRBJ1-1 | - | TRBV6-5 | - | TGTGCCAGCAGTTACTGGGTGGGCAGGGAAGGAACTGAAGCTTTCTTT | CASSYWVGREGTEAFF
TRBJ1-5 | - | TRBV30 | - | TGTGCCTGGAGTCAGGGACTTGCAACTCAGCCCCAGAATTTT | CAWSQGLATQPQNF
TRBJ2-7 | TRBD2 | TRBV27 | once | TGTGCCAGCAGTTCCCTCCTAGCGGGGCTCTCCTACGAGCAGTACTTC | CASSSLLAGLSYEQYF
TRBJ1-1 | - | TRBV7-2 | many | TGTGCCAGCAGCTTAGTCAGGGACACTGAAGCTTTCTTT | CASSLVRDTEAFF
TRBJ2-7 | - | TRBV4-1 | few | TGCGCCAGCAGCCAAGGGGTGGGGCGTGAGCAGTACTTC | CASSQGVGREQYF
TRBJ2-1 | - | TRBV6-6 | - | TGTGCCAGCAGTCGACAGGAAAGGACCTACAATGAGCAGTTCTTC | CASSRQERTYNEQFF
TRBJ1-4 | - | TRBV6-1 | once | TGTGCCAGCGAAGAGGGTGAAAAACTGTTTTTT | CASEEGEKLFF
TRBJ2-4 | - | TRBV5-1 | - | TGCGCCAGCAGCTTGGTGCAGGGTGGATCGGGAGACATTCAGTACTTC | CASSLVQGGSGDIQYF
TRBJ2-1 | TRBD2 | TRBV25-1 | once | TGTGCCAGCAGTGAATTAACTAGCGGGATCACTGAGCAGTTCTTC | CASSELTSGITEQFF
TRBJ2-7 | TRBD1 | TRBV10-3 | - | TGTGCCATCAGCCGGGACAGGGGCTACGAGCAGTACTTC | CAISRDRGYEQYF
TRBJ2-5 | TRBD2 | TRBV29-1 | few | TGCAGCGCCTTCGGAAGTCTAGCGGGAGAGACCCAGTACTTC | CSAFGSLAGETQYF
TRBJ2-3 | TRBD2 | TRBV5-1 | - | TGCGCCAGCAGCTTGGGACTAGCTAACGCAGATACGCAGTATTTT | CASSLGLANADTQYF
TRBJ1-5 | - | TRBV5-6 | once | TGTGCCAGCAGCGTTACATATAGCAATCAGCCCCAGCATTTT | CASSVTYSNQPQHF
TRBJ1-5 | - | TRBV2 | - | TGTGCCAGCAGGGGACAAAGCAATCAGCCCCAGCATTTT | CASRGQSNQPQHF
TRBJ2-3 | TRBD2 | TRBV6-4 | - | TGTGCCAGCAGGCAGACTAGCGTTGGAGATACGCAGTATTTT | CASRQTSVGDTQYF
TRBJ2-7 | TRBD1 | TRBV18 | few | TGTGCCAGCTCAGCTCCGGGACAGGGGAGAAACGAGCAGTACTTC | CASSAPGQGRNEQYF
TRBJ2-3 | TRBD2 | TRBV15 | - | TGTGCCACCAGCAGAGGAGCGGGAGCTAGAGATACGCAGTATTTT | CATSRGAGARDTQYF
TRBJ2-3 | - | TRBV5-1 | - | TGCGCCAGCAGCTTGGCCCCAGGCACAGATACGCAGTATTTT | CASSLAPGTDTQYF
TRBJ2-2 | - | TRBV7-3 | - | TGTGCCAGCAGCCTAGACCCCGGGGAGCTGTTTTTT | CASSLDPGELFF
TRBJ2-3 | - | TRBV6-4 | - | TGTGCCAGCAGTGACCGGGCGGCGGAGGGTCAGACGCAGTATTTT | CASSDRAAEGQTQYF
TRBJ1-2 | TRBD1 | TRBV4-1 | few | TGCGCCAGCAGCCCGTTTGCCGGGACAGGGGTTAACTATGGCTACACCTTC | CASSPFAGTGVNYGYTF
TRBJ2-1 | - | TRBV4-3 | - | TGCGCCAGCAGCCAAGCTAAGGGGCTTGAGCAGTTCTTC | CASSQAKGLEQFF
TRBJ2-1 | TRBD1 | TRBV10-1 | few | TGCGCCAACAGACAGGGCCCCAGCTCCTACAATGAGCAGTTCTTC | CANRQGPSSYNEQFF
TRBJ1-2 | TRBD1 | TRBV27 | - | TGTGCCAGCAGTCCAAGAACAGGGGCGGGCTATGGCTACACCTTC | CASSPRTGAGYGYTF
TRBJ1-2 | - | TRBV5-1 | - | TGCGCCAGCAGTTCGAGCGGGTATTTTACCTATGGCTACACCTTC | CASSSSGYFTYGYTF
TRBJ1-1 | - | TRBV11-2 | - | TGTGCCAGCAGCCAGGCCGGGACGGGGGCTGAAGCTTTCTTT | CASSQAGTGAEAFF
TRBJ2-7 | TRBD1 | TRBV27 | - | TGTGCCAGCAGTGAATCGGGACAGACGTACTTC | CASSESGQTYF
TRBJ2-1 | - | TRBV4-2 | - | TGTGCCAGCAGCCAGGTTGGTATAGACGGGACTTCCCCTTACAATGAGCAGTTCTTC | CASSQVGIDGTSPYNEQFF
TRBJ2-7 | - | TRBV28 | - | TGTGCCAGCAGTTTATCGGCCGGGTACCACGAGCAGTACTTC | CASSLSAGYHEQYF
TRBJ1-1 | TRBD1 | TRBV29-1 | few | TGCAGCGTTGCTCCAGGGGGCTACACTGAAGCTTTCTTT | CSVAPGGYTEAFF
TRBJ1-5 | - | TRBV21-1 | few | TGTGCCAGCAGCAAAGTATCTCCGCGCAGGGGGCATCAGCCCCAGCATTTT | CASSKVSPRRGHQPQHF
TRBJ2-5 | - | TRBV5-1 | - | TGCGCCAGCAGCTTAGGACAGCCCCAAGAGACCCAGTACTTC | CASSLGQPQETQYF
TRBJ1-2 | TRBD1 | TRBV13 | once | TGTGCCAGCAGCCTCCTAACAGGGGGCTATGGCTACACCTTC | CASSLLTGGYGYTF
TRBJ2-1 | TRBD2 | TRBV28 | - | TGTGCCAGCAGTTTGACCAGACTAGCGGGAGGACCTCACAATGAGCAGTTCTTC | CASSLTRLAGGPHNEQFF
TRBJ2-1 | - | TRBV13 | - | TGTGCCAGCAGCTTAACGGGCAGGGGAGACAATGAGCAGTTCTTC | CASSLTGRGDNEQFF
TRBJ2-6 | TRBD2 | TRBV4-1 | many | TGCGCCAGCAGCCGGGGAGGGCTAGTCTCTGGGGCCAACGTCCTGACTTTC | CASSRGGLVSGANVLTF
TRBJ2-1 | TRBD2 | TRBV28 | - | TGTGCCAGCAGTTTATGGATTAGCGGGCGGTCCTACAATGAGCAGTTCTTC | CASSLWISGRSYNEQFF
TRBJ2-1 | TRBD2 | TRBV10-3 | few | TGTGCCATCAGTGAGTCTAGGGCTAGCGGGGACCACAATGAGCAGTTCTTC | CAISESRASGDHNEQFF
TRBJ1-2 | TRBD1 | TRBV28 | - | TGTGCCCACTCGAGACAGGGACTTGGCTACACCTTC | CAHSRQGLGYTF
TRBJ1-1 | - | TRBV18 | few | TGTGCCAGCTCACCACCCCAGGGGACTGAAGCTTTCTTT | CASSPPQGTEAFF
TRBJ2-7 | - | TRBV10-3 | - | TGTGCCATCAGTGAGTCGACAGGTTCCTACGAGCAGTACTTC | CAISESTGSYEQYF
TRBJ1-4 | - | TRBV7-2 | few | TGTGCCAGCAGCTTAGGGGGTAGGGAGGCTAATGAAAAACTGTTTTTT | CASSLGGREANEKLFF
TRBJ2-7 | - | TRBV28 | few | TGTGCCAGCAGGGACTCCGGGACACGCTTGCTCGAGCAGTACTTC | CASRDSGTRLLEQYF
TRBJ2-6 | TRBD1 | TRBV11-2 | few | TGTGCCAGCCCGACTGCCAGGGGGCTCCTCTCGGCTGGGGCCAACGTCCTGACTTTC | CASPTARGLLSAGANVLTF
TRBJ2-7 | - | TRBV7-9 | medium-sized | TGTGCCAGCAGCTTAGAAGCGGACTCCTACGAGCAGTACTTC | CASSLEADSYEQYF
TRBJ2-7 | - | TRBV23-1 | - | TGCGCCAGCATCCGGGACAGGGGAGCGGGAGGGAGCTACGAGCAGTACTTC | CASIRDRGAGGSYEQYF
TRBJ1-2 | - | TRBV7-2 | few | TGTGCCAGCAGCGCCGGGTCGGTGGGTTATGGCTACACCTTC | CASSAGSVGYGYTF